Following are 3 T cell receptor beta chains from one sample sequenced in a study of control samples from healthy donors and cancer patients. TCRdb's copy holds only in-frame clones and misses some; the assay was immunoSEQ multiplex PCR. The table has 120,000 or so clones, around nine tenths seen once. Sequencing was done on a sample of blood. These receptors were obtained from a man between 35 and 55 years old in good health.

Concerning this clone: An end of the junction does not agree with germline; a read error may underlie this. The V and J genes are TRBV11-3 and TRBJ2-3; 8 nucleotides match TRBD2. Germline CDR1 and CDR2: SGHNT and YENEEA. The CDR3 runs 15 residues. The CDR3 DNA sequence: TGTGCCAGCAACTTAGTGGCTAGCGGGACAGATACGCAGTATTTT. Protein: CASNLVASGTDTQYF.

The rearrangement uses TRBV4-1 and TRBJ1-1; TRBD1 matches 7 bases. Germline V gene lookup returns CDR1 MGHRA and CDR2 YSYEKL. The CDR3 covers 15 residues. V lost 2 bases, J lost 1 base, and 4 bases stayed unmatched. CDR3 coding DNA: TGCGCCAGCAGCCAATTTAGGGGGCAGAACACTGAAGCTTTCTTT. Encoded protein: CASSQFRGQNTEAFF.

The V gene is TRBV18, the J gene TRBJ2-7; D is possibly TRBD1 (6 bases). V was pared by 6 bases and J by 5 bases, with 17 bases between. The CDR3 is 14 residues long. Germline lookup yields CDR1 KGHSH and CDR2 LQKENI. The CDR3 spells CASSTAQGENEQYF. CDR3 DNA: TGTGCCAGCTCGACAGCACAGGGTGAGAACGAGCAGTACTTC.